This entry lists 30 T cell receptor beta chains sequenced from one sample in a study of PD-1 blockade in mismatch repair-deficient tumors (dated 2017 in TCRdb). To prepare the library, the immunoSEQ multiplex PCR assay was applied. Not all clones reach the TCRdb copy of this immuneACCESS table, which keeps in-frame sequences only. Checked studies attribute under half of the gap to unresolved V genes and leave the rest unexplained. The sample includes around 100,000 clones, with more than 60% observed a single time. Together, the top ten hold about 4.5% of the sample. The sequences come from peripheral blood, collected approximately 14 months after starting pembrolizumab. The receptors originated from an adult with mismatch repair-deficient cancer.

The CDR3 loop is CASSARTGFLEQYF. CDR3 in DNA: TGTGCCAGTAGTGCAAGGACGGGGTTTCTCGAGCAGTACTTC. The V call is TRBV19, the J call TRBJ2-7, with a possible D match to TRBD2 (5 bases). V gave up 5 bases and J gave up 6 bases, with 17 bases separating them. CDR1 is LNHDA and CDR2 is SQIVND in the germline V gene (reference sequence). The CDR3 sequence is 14 residues long.

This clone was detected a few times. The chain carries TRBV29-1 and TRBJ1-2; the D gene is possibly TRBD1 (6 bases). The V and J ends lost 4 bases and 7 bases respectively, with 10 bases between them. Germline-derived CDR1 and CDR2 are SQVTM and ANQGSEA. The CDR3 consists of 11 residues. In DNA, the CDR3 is TGCAGCGTTGTTGCAGGGGCTGGCTACACCTTC. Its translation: CSVVAGAGYTF.

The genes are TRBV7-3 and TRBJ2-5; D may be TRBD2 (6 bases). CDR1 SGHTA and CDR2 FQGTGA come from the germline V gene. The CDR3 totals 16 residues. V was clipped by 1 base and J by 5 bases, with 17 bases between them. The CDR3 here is CASSLSGVGDRETQYF. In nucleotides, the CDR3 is TGTGCCAGCAGCTTAAGCGGGGTGGGGGATCGGGAGACCCAGTACTTC.

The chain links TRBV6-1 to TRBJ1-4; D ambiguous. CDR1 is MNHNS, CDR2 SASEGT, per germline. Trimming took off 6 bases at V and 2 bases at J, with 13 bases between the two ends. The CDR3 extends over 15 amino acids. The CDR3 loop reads CASRLQFSTNEKLFF. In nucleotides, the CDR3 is TGTGCCAGCAGACTCCAGTTTTCCACTAATGAAAAACTGTTTTTT.

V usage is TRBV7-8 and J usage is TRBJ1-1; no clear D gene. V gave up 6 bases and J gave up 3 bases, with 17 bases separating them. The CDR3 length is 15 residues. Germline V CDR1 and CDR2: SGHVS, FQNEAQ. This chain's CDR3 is CASRRKARKDTEAFF. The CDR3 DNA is TGTGCCAGCAGACGCAAGGCCCGAAAGGACACTGAAGCTTTCTTT.

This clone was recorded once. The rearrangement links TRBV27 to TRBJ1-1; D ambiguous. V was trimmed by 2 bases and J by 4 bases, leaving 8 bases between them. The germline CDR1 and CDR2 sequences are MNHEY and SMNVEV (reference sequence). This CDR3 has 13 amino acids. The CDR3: CASSLMRGTEAFF. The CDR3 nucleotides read TGTGCCAGCAGTTTAATGCGGGGCACTGAAGCTTTCTTT.

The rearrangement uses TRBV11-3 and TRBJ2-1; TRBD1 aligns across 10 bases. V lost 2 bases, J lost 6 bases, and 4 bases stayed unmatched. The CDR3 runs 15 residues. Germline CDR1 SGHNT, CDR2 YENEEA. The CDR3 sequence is CASSLRTGGVNEQFF. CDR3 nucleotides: TGTGCCAGCAGCTTAAGGACAGGGGGAGTCAATGAGCAGTTCTTC.

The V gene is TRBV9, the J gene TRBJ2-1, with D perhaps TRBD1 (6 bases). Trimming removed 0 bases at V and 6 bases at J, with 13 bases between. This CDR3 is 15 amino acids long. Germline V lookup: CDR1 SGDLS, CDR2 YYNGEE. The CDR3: CASSVGSGHINEQFF. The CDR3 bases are TGTGCCAGCAGCGTAGGCTCGGGACATATCAATGAGCAGTTCTTC. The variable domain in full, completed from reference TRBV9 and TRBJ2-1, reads DSGVTQTPKHLITATGQRVTLRCSPRSGDLSVYWYQQSLDQGLQFLIQYYNGEERAKGNILERFSAQQFPDLHSELNLSSLELGDSALYFCASSVGSGHINEQFFGPGTRLTVL.

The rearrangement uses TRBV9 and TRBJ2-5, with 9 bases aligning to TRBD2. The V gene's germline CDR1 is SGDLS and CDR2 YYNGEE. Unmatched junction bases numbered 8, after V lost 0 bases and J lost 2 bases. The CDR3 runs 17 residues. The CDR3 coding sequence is TGTGCCAGCAGCGTAGGTTTGCGGGAGGGCCGACAAGAGACCCAGTACTTC. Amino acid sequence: CASSVGLREGRQETQYF.

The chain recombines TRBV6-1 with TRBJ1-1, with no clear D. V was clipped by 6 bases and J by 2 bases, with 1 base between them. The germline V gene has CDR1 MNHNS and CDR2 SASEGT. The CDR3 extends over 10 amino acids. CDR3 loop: CASRNTEAFF. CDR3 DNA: TGTGCCAGCAGAAACACTGAAGCTTTCTTT.

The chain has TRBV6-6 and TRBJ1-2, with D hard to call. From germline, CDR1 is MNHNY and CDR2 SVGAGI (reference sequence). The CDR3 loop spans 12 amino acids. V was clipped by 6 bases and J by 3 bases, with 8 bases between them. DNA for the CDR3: TGTGCCAGCAGAACTGGGGACTATGGCTACACCTTC. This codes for CASRTGDYGYTF.

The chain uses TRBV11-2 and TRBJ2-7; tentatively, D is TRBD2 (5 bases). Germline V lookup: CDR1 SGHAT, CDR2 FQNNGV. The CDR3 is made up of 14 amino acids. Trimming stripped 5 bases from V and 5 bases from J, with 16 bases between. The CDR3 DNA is TGTGCCAGCAGCACCGTGCGGGTTTCTCACGAGCAGTACTTC. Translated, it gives CASSTVRVSHEQYF.

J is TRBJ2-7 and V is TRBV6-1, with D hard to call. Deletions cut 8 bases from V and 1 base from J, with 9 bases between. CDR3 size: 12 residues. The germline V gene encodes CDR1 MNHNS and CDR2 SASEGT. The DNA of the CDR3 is TGTGCCAGCGCCGAGAGTTCCTACGAGCAGTACTTC. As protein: CASAESSYEQYF.

Here the CDR3 DNA reads TGTGCCTGGAGCCGGGGTACCACAGATACGCAGTATTTT. Protein sequence: CAWSRGTTDTQYF. The chain employs TRBV30 and TRBJ2-3, with D maybe TRBD2 (5 bases). Germline V gene sequence: CDR1 GTSNPN, CDR2 SVGIG (reference sequence). Trimming took 3 bases from V and 2 from J, leaving 9 bases between them. This CDR3 spans 13 amino acids.

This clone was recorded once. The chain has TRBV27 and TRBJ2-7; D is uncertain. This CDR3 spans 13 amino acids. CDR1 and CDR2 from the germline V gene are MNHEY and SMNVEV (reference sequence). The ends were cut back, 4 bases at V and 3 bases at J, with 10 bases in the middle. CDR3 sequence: CASSYGIGYEQYF. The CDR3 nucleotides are TGTGCCAGCAGTTATGGAATAGGCTACGAGCAGTACTTC.

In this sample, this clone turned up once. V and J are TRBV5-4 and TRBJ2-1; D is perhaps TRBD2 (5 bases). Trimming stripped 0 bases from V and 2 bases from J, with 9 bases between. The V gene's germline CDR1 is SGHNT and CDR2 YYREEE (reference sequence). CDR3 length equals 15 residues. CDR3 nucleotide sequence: TGTGCCAGCAGCTTGGGGTGGGAGCCCTACAATGAGCAGTTCTTC. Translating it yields CASSLGWEPYNEQFF.

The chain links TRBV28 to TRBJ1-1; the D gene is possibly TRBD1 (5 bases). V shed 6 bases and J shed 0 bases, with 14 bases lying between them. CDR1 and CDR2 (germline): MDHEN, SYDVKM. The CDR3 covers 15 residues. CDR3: CASSRGDLLNTEAFF. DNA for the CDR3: TGTGCCAGCAGCCGGGGGGACCTGCTGAACACTGAAGCTTTCTTT.

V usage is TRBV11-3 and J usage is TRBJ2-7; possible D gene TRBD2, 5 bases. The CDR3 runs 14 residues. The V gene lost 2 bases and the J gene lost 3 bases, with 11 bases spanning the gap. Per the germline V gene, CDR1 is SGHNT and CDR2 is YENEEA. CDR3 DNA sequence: TGTGCCAGCAGCTTATACGAGGGCCACTACGAGCAGTACTTC. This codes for CASSLYEGHYEQYF.

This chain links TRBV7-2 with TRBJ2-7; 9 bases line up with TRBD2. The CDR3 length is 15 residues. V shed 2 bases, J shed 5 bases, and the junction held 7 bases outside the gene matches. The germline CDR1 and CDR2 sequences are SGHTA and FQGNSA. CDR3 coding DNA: TGTGCCAGCAGCTTAAGAGGCGGGAGGGGAGACGAGCAGTACTTC. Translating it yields CASSLRGGRGDEQYF.

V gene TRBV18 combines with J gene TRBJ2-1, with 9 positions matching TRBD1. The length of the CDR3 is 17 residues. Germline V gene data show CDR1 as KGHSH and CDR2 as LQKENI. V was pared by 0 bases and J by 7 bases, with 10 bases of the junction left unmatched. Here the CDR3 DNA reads TGTGCCAGCTCACCACCCCGTGACAGGGGGATTTGGAATGAGCAGTTCTTC. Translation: CASSPPRDRGIWNEQFF.

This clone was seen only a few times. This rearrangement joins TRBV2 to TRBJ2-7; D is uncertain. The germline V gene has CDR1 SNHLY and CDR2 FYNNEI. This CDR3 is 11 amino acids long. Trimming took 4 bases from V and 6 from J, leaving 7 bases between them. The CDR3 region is CASSARSEQYF. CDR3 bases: TGTGCCAGCAGTGCCCGGTCCGAGCAGTACTTC. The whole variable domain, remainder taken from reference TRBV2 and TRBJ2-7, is EPEVTQTPSHQVTQMGQEVILRCVPISNHLYFYWYRQILGQKVEFLVSFYNNEISEKSEIFDDQFSVERPDGSNFTLKIRSTKLEDSAMYFCASSARSEQYFGPGTRLTVT.

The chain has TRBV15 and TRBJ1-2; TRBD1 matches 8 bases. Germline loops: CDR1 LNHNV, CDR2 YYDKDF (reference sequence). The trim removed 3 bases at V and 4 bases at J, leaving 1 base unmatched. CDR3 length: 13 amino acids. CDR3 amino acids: CATSRGTGYGYTF. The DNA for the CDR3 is TGTGCCACCAGCAGGGGGACAGGCTATGGCTACACCTTC.

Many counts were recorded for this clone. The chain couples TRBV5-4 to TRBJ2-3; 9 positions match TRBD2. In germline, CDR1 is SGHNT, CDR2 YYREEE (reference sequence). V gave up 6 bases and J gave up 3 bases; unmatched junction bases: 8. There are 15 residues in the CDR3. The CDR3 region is CASTSGGRGTDTQYF. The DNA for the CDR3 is TGTGCCAGCACTTCGGGCGGGAGGGGGACAGATACGCAGTATTTT.

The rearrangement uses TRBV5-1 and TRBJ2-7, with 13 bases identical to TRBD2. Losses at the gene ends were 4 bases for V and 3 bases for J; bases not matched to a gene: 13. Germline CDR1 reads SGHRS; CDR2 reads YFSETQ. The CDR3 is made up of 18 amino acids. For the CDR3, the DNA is TGCGCCAGCAGCCCGAGAATAGGACTAGCGGGAGACATCTACGAGCAGTACTTC. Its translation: CASSPRIGLAGDIYEQYF.

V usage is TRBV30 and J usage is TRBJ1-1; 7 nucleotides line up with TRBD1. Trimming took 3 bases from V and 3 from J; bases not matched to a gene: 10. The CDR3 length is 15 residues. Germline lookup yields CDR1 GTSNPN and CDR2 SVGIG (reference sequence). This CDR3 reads CAWSQTGWMDTEAFF. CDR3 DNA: TGTGCCTGGAGCCAGACAGGGTGGATGGACACTGAAGCTTTCTTT.

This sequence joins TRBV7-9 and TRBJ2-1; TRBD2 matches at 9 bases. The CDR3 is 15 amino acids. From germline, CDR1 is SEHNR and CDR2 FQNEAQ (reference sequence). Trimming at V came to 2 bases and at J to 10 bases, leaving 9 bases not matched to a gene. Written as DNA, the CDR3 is TGTGCCAGCAGCTTATTCCGGCGGGAGGGCCAAGAGCAGTTCTTC. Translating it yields CASSLFRREGQEQFF.

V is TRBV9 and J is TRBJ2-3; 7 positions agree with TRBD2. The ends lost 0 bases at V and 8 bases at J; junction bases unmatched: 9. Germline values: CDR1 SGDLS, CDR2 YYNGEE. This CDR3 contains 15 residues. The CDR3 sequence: CASSVEVAGLSTQYF. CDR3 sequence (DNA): TGTGCCAGCAGCGTAGAGGTAGCGGGTTTGAGTACGCAGTATTTT.

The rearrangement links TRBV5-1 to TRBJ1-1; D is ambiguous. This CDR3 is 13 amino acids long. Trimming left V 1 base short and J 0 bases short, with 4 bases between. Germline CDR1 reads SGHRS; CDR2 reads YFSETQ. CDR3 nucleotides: TGCGCCAGCAGCTTGCGGGTGAACACTGAAGCTTTCTTT. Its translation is CASSLRVNTEAFF.

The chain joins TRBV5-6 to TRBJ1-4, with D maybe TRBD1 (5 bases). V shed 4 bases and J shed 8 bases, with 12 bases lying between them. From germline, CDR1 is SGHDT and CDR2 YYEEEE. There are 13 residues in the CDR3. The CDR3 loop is CASSGTRAEKLFF. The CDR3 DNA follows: TGTGCCAGCAGCGGGACCCGGGCCGAAAAACTGTTTTTT.

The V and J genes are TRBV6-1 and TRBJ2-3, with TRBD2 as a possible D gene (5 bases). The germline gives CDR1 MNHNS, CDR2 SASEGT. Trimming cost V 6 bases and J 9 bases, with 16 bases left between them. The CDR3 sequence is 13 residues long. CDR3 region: CASREPGEYTQYF. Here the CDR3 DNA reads TGTGCCAGCAGGGAGCCCGGGGAGTACACGCAGTATTTT.